What follows are 29 T cell receptor beta chains derived from one specimen sequenced in a study of OX40 agonist ivuxolimab in advanced cancers. Repertoires were generated with immunoSEQ multiplex PCR, while TCRdb's copy carries only in-frame clones and drops some. The sample includes over 80,000 clones, under 90% of them seen just once. This sample comprised CD4+ or CD8+ T cells sorted from blood, obtained in a trial of the OX40 agonist ivuxolimab. The receptor source for this set is an adult with an advanced solid tumor such as melanoma, head and neck, liver or kidney cancer.

CDR3 nucleotides: TGCGCCAGCAGCAGCGGGGTTAGCTCTGGGGCCAACGTCCTGACTTTC. Translation: CASSSGVSSGANVLTF. The V and J genes are TRBV5-1 and TRBJ2-6, with 7 positions matching TRBD2. CDR3 size: 16 residues. V lost 4 bases to trimming and J lost 0 bases; unmatched junction nucleotides: 4. Germline-derived CDR1 and CDR2 are SGHRS and YFSETQ.

The chain couples TRBV11-2 to TRBJ1-2; tentative D call: TRBD1 (5 bases). Germline CDR1 is SGHAT and CDR2 is FQNNGV. The V end lost 5 bases, the J end lost 4 bases, and 17 bases lay between the germline ends. This CDR3 is built from 15 residues. The CDR3 DNA reads TGTGCCAGCAGCGCAGGCAGGGCCTGGGGCTATGGCTACACCTTC. This gives the protein CASSAGRAWGYGYTF. Full variable domain (rest looked up from reference TRBV11-2 and TRBJ1-2): EAGVAQSPRYKIIEKRQSVAFWCNPISGHATLYWYQQILGQGPKLLIQFQNNGVVDDSQLPKDRFSAERLKGVDSTLKIQPAKLEDSAVYLCASSAGRAWGYGYTFGSGTRLTVV.

The chain recombines TRBV18 with TRBJ1-1, with 9 positions matching TRBD1. CDR1 KGHSH and CDR2 LQKENI come from the germline V gene. The V and J ends lost 4 bases and 8 bases, in that order; junction bases with no gene match: 8. CDR3 size: 14 residues. The CDR3 DNA sequence: TGTGCCAGCTCACTGGATATGGGACAGGGAGAAGCTTTCTTT. As protein: CASSLDMGQGEAFF.

The chain links TRBV15 to TRBJ2-2; unclear D gene. V shed 0 bases and J shed 1 base, with 6 bases lying between them. This CDR3 comprises 15 residues. Germline V gene lookup returns CDR1 LNHNV and CDR2 YYDKDF (reference sequence). The CDR3 region has the DNA TGTGCCACCAGCAGAGACCGAAAGAACACCGGGGAGCTGTTTTTT. Its translation is CATSRDRKNTGELFF.

The chain has TRBV12-5 and TRBJ1-1; perhaps TRBD1 as D (5 bases). The CDR3 length is 16 residues. V was pared by 1 base and J by 0 bases, with 12 bases between. Germline lookup yields CDR1 LGHNT and CDR2 FRNRAP. The CDR3 region has the DNA TGTGCTAGTGGTTTGGCCGGGACCTATGTGAACACTGAAGCTTTCTTT. Translated: CASGLAGTYVNTEAFF.

The rearrangement links TRBV7-2 to TRBJ2-3, with 8 bases matching TRBD2. This CDR3 has 16 amino acids. The J segment lost 1 base and the V segment lost 5 bases, leaving 8 bases of the junction unmatched. From germline, CDR1 is SGHTA and CDR2 FQGNSA. The CDR3 region is CASSPGRGAGTDTQYF. CDR3 in DNA: TGTGCCAGCAGCCCTGGGCGGGGGGCGGGCACAGATACGCAGTATTTT. Filled out from reference TRBV7-2 and TRBJ2-3, the complete variable domain reads GAGVSQSPSNKVTEKGKDVELRCDPISGHTALYWYRQSLGQGLEFLIYFQGNSAPDKSGLPSDRFSAERTGGSVSTLTIQRTQQEDSAVYLCASSPGRGAGTDTQYFGPGTRLTVL.

The chain employs TRBV4-1 and TRBJ1-6, with TRBD1 as a possible D gene (6 bases). Germline V gene data show CDR1 as MGHRA and CDR2 as YSYEKL. The CDR3 runs to 16 residues. Between the trimmed V and J ends, which lost 4 bases and 8 bases, there was a span of 18 bases. The CDR3: CASSPTGRGFDSPLHF. The DNA of the CDR3 is TGCGCCAGCAGCCCGACAGGTAGGGGGTTTGATTCACCCCTCCACTTT.

The CDR3 nucleotides read TGTGCCAGCAGCTTTCCGTACTCTCCCACCGGGGAGCTGTTTTTT. Protein product: CASSFPYSPTGELFF. The chain has TRBV7-9 and TRBJ2-2; no clear D gene. There are 15 residues in the CDR3. The germline V gene encodes CDR1 SEHNR and CDR2 FQNEAQ (reference sequence). V was pared by 3 bases and J by 4 bases, with 12 bases between.

This clone appeared a single time. CDR3 in DNA: TGTGCCAGCAGCTCCTCGGCCATCGGGTACGAGCAGTACTTC. Translation: CASSSSAIGYEQYF. The chain employs TRBV7-6 and TRBJ2-7; D unclear. The CDR3 totals 14 residues. Germline V lookup: CDR1 SGHVS, CDR2 FNYEAQ. The ends were cut back, 4 bases at V and 4 bases at J, with 14 bases in the middle.

This clone was counted once. The chain combines TRBV5-6 with TRBJ1-5; no definite D call. V was pared by 2 bases and J by 0 bases, with 12 bases between. Germline-derived CDR1 and CDR2 are SGHDT and YYEEEE. The CDR3 has 16 residues. The CDR3: CASSFRTDHSNQPQHF. The CDR3 DNA sequence: TGTGCCAGCAGCTTTAGAACAGACCATAGCAATCAGCCCCAGCATTTT.

The V and J genes are TRBV10-3 and TRBJ2-7; weak D call: TRBD2 (5 bases). There are 15 residues in the CDR3. Trimming left V 11 bases short and J 6 bases short, with 26 bases between. Per germline, CDR1 ENHRY and CDR2 SYGVKD. For the CDR3, the DNA is TGTGCCGCCGAGGGTAGTGCTCGCGGGTCGGGCGAGCAGTACTTC. Protein product: CAAEGSARGSGEQYF.

Worth noting for this clone: This may be a read error: a much more frequent sequence differs by one nucleotide. The rearrangement uses TRBV7-8 and TRBJ1-3; D is ambiguous. This CDR3 spans 17 amino acids. CDR1 is SGHVS and CDR2 is FQNEAQ in the germline V gene. CDR3 coding DNA: TGTACCAGCAGCTTAGGGAGAATTCTGTCCCCTGGAAACACCATATATTTT. Translating gives CTSSLGRILSPGNTIYF.

This clone has a handful of counts. The chain is built from TRBV19 and TRBJ1-3, with D perhaps matching TRBD1 (5 bases). Germline CDR1 LNHDA, CDR2 SQIVND (reference sequence). This CDR3 has 14 residues. With 3 bases removed from V and 8 bases from J, the gap between germline ends came to 14 bases. In DNA, the CDR3 is TGTGCCAGTAGTATTGGGCAGGGCGGACACACCATATATTTT. Amino acids: CASSIGQGGHTIYF. The complete variable domain, with remaining parts taken from reference TRBV19 and TRBJ1-3, reads DGGITQSPKYLFRKEGQNVTLSCEQNLNHDAMYWYRQDPGQGLRLIYYSQIVNDFQKGDIAEGYSVSREKKESFPLTVTSAQKNPTAFYLCASSIGQGGHTIYFGEGSWLTVV.

This clone was seen more than once but under ten times. This rearrangement joins TRBV19 to TRBJ1-5, with D unclear. The V gene's germline CDR1 is LNHDA and CDR2 SQIVND (reference sequence). Trimming pared 11 bases from V and 7 bases from J, leaving 9 bases between. This CDR3 has 10 residues. The DNA of the CDR3 is TGTGCCGCCGGGTGGCAGCCCCAGCATTTT. This gives the protein CAAGWQPQHF.

This chain joins TRBV7-2 and TRBJ2-7; 7 nucleotides align to TRBD1. Looked up from germline, CDR1 is SGHTA and CDR2 is FQGNSA. The CDR3 covers 15 residues. V gave up 5 bases and J gave up 2 bases; unmatched junction bases: 9. The CDR3 nucleotides are TGTGCCAGCAGCACCCGACAGGGAGCGACCTACGAGCAGTACTTC. It yields the protein CASSTRQGATYEQYF.

V usage is TRBV27 and J usage is TRBJ2-5; D is unresolved. V was clipped by 3 bases and J by 0 bases, with 5 bases between them. This CDR3 has 13 amino acids. Germline lookup yields CDR1 MNHEY and CDR2 SMNVEV (reference sequence). CDR3 DNA sequence: TGTGCCAGCAGTTTGCTGTACCAAGAGACCCAGTACTTC. This encodes CASSLLYQETQYF.

This clone is a singleton in its sample. J is TRBJ1-2 and V is TRBV5-6, with D maybe TRBD1 (5 bases). Germline V gives CDR1 SGHDT, CDR2 YYEEEE. This CDR3 region has 13 residues. V gave up 4 bases and J gave up 6 bases, with 13 bases separating them. The CDR3 reads CASSAEGQHGYTF. The CDR3 nucleotides are TGTGCCAGCAGCGCGGAGGGGCAACATGGCTACACCTTC.

This chain connects TRBV5-8 to TRBJ1-1; a possible D gene is TRBD1 (5 bases). V lost 1 base, J lost 5 bases, and 9 bases lay in between. The germline CDR1 and CDR2 sequences are SGHTS and YDEGEE. This CDR3 spans 13 amino acids. CDR3 bases: TGTGCCAGCAGCTTGCGGGGGAGGACTGAAGCTTTCTTT. Protein product: CASSLRGRTEAFF.

The chain uses TRBV9 and TRBJ1-1; TRBD1 agrees at 10 bases. Germline CDR1 reads SGDLS; CDR2 reads YYNGEE. The CDR3 contains 14 residues. V trimming: 3 bases; J trimming: 4 bases; junction bases outside the gene matches: 3. The CDR3 reads CASSETGGSTEAFF. CDR3 in DNA: TGTGCCAGCAGCGAGACAGGGGGCAGCACTGAAGCTTTCTTT.

This clone was found once. This chain uses TRBV12-5 with TRBJ2-1, with D possibly being TRBD1 (6 bases). Per germline, CDR1 LGHNT and CDR2 FRNRAP. The CDR3 covers 15 residues. The V and J ends lost 7 bases and 0 bases respectively, with 13 bases between them. The CDR3 region has the DNA TGTGCTAGTGCGATCGGACAGAGCTCCTACAATGAGCAGTTCTTC. It encodes CASAIGQSSYNEQFF.

This clone was detected only once. CDR3 in DNA: TGTGCCAGCAGCGTACCAGGCTCAACCTACAATGAGCAGTTCTTC. It translates to CASSVPGSTYNEQFF. The chain couples TRBV9 to TRBJ2-1, with D unresolved. Germline V CDR1 and CDR2: SGDLS, YYNGEE. Trimming shortened V by 1 base and J by 2 bases, and 10 bases separated the two germline ends. The length of the CDR3 is 15 residues.

As DNA, the CDR3 is TGTGCCAGCAGTTACTCGCTAGCGGGGGCAAACAATGAGCAGTTCTTC. Encoded protein: CASSYSLAGANNEQFF. This chain joins TRBV6-5 and TRBJ2-1, with 10 bases identical to TRBD2. The germline V gene has CDR1 MNHEY and CDR2 SVGAGI. The junction had 4 bases not matched to a gene; V was cut back by 0 bases and J by 5 bases. The CDR3 extends over 16 amino acids.

This clone showed up just a few times. This rearrangement joins TRBV6-5 to TRBJ2-7, with D perhaps being TRBD1 or TRBD2 (7 bases each). In germline, CDR1 is MNHEY, CDR2 SVGAGI. The CDR3 is made up of 15 amino acids. Trimming removed 2 bases at V and 3 bases at J, with 14 bases between. The CDR3 DNA reads TGTGCCAGCAGTTACGGGGAGGGGGCCGTCTACGAGCAGTACTTC. It codes for CASSYGEGAVYEQYF.

The chain joins TRBV14 to TRBJ2-5; 7 bases agree with TRBD1. V gave up 6 bases and J gave up 3 bases; unmatched junction bases: 10. The CDR3 is made up of 15 amino acids. The germline V gene encodes CDR1 SGHDN and CDR2 FVKESK. The CDR3 protein is CASSYYRDREETQYF. As DNA, the CDR3 is TGTGCCAGCAGTTACTACCGGGACAGAGAAGAGACCCAGTACTTC.

DNA for the CDR3: TGTGCCAGCAGCTTATCAGGACAGAGCACAGATACGCAGTATTTT. Translation gives CASSLSGQSTDTQYF. The rearrangement links TRBV11-2 to TRBJ2-3; D may be TRBD1 (6 bases). The CDR3 loop spans 15 amino acids. The germline V and J ends were trimmed by 2 bases and 0 bases, with 9 bases remaining between them. Germline lookup yields CDR1 SGHAT and CDR2 FQNNGV.

This clone has more than one count but fewer than ten. The chain carries TRBV21-1 and TRBJ1-2. TRBV21-1 counts as a pseudogene. The CDR3 totals 17 residues. The CDR3 loop is CASSKERLRGPKRSYTF. The CDR3 DNA sequence: TGTGCCAGCAGCAAAGAAAGGTTGAGGGGACCCAAAAGGAGCTACACCTTC.

The chain couples TRBV4-2 to TRBJ2-7, with D possibly being TRBD2 (6 bases). This CDR3 is built from 14 residues. Germline CDR1 LGHNA, CDR2 YNFKEQ. Trimming pared 4 bases from V and 1 base from J, leaving 11 bases between. This CDR3 reads CASSPPGASYEQYF. The CDR3 DNA reads as TGTGCCAGCAGCCCTCCGGGAGCGTCCTACGAGCAGTACTTC.

This chain uses TRBV9 with TRBJ2-2, with TRBD2 identical over 10 bases. The CDR3 is 15 residues long. Germline loops: CDR1 SGDLS, CDR2 YYNGEE. Trimming took 0 bases from V and 7 from J; bases not matched to a gene: 3. The CDR3 DNA reads TGTGCCAGCAGCGTAGAACGGACTAGCGGCGGGGAGCTGTTTTTT. Protein sequence: CASSVERTSGGELFF.

The V call is TRBV7-9, the J call TRBJ2-2; no firm D call. The V gene's germline CDR1 is SEHNR and CDR2 FQNEAQ (reference sequence). V was trimmed by 3 bases and J by 0 bases, leaving 11 bases between them. The CDR3 extends over 16 amino acids. CDR3 bases: TGTGCCAGCAGCTTCACGACCCCTTCGAACACCGGGGAGCTGTTTTTT. As protein: CASSFTTPSNTGELFF.